Listed below are T cell receptor beta chains from one sample, sequenced in a study of blood T cell repertoires in COVID-19. Sequencing was performed with immunoSEQ multiplex PCR; in TCRdb, only in-frame clones are kept and a portion is missing. This table has some 89,000 clones, approximately 79% appearing once. Sequenced: peripheral blood. The source is a man between 65 and 80 years old with acute or convalescent COVID-19. Both conserved end residues are part of each CDR3. D genes are given only for firm matches. Part of the rows lack a size; the others show once, few, many or a class for expanded clones.

clone size,V gene,D gene,J gene,CDR3 DNA,CDR3 protein
NA,TRBV2,TRBD1,TRBJ2-5,TGTGCCAGCAGGGGAGCAGGGGGCGCTGAGATCCAAGAGACCCAGTACTTC,CASRGAGGAEIQETQYF
few,TRBV7-8,TRBD1,TRBJ1-4,TGTGCCAGCAGCTTAGAGGGGACAGGGGGCAGAAAACTGTTTTTT,CASSLEGTGGRKLFF
few,TRBV14,TRBD1,TRBJ1-2,TGTGCCAGCAGTCTGGGACAGGACTATGGCTACACCTTC,CASSLGQDYGYTF
few,TRBV7-9,NA,TRBJ2-7,TGTGCCAGCAGCGACCGGGATACGCCCCACGAGCAGTACTTC,CASSDRDTPHEQYF
NA,TRBV5-1,NA,TRBJ2-5,TGCGCCAGCAGCTCTGGTAAACAGAACCAAGAGACCCAGTACTTC,CASSSGKQNQETQYF
NA,TRBV4-1,NA,TRBJ2-3,TGCGCCAGCAGCCCCGCGACACCAGATACGCAGTATTTT,CASSPATPDTQYF
once,TRBV5-4,NA,TRBJ1-6,TGTGCCAGCAGCTCCCGGGTCGAGAGCTCCTATAATTCACCCCTCCACTTT,CASSSRVESSYNSPLHF
NA,TRBV11-3,NA,TRBJ1-5,TGTGCCAGCAGCTTATTCCTAGTCGTCACCCGAGTACCGCGCAATCAGCCCCAGCATTTT,CASSLFLVVTRVPRNQPQHF
NA,TRBV28,TRBD1,TRBJ2-4,TGTGCCAGCAGTTTCGATTTGGGACAGGGGGTTTTAGCCAAAAACATTCAGTACTTC,CASSFDLGQGVLAKNIQYF
NA,TRBV9,NA,TRBJ2-1,TGTGCCAGCAGCGTCCAGAGTCGCGGAGACAATGAGCAGTTCTTC,CASSVQSRGDNEQFF
NA,TRBV14,NA,TRBJ1-5,TGTGCCAGCAGCCAAGCCCATAATCAGCCCCAGCATTTT,CASSQAHNQPQHF
NA,TRBV19,NA,TRBJ1-2,TGTGCCAGTAGTATAGGTGCCCAGGTGGTCGTGGGCTACACCTTC,CASSIGAQVVVGYTF
NA,TRBV27,TRBD1,TRBJ2-1,TGTGCCAGCAGTTCCCGGGGACAGCTAAAAAATGAGCAGTTCTTC,CASSSRGQLKNEQFF
NA,TRBV10-3,NA,TRBJ1-1,TGTGCCATCAGTGGAGAGGGTTCGGGGACTGAAGCTTTCTTT,CAISGEGSGTEAFF
NA,TRBV28,TRBD1,TRBJ2-1,TGTGCCAGCAGTGGTAGGACAGGGGGCAGGGTAAATGAGCAGTTCTTC,CASSGRTGGRVNEQFF
NA,TRBV28,TRBD1,TRBJ1-2,TGTGCCAGCAGTTCACCGACAGGGGCGGGCTATGGCTACACCTTC,CASSSPTGAGYGYTF
once,TRBV19,TRBD2,TRBJ2-1,TGTGCCAGGAAGGTCCTAGCGGGGGGGCCGGAGTACAATGAGCAGTTCTTC,CARKVLAGGPEYNEQFF
NA,TRBV27,TRBD2,TRBJ2-1,TGTGCCAGCAGTCGCCCTAGCGGGGGGGCCGGTGAGCAGTTCTTC,CASSRPSGGAGEQFF
NA,TRBV11-2,NA,TRBJ2-4,TGTGCCAGCAGCTTAATTCTTGGGAGAGACATTCAGTACTTC,CASSLILGRDIQYF
NA,TRBV3-1/TRBV3-2,TRBD2,TRBJ2-1,TGTGCCAGCAGTCGGAGCGGGGGGGGATTAAGTGAGCAGTTCTTC,CASSRSGGGLSEQFF
NA,TRBV29-1,NA,TRBJ2-3,TGCAGCGTTGATGTGCGGGAAACAGATACGCAGTATTTT,CSVDVRETDTQYF
NA,TRBV9,TRBD1,TRBJ1-3,TGTGCCAGCAGCGTAAAGGTCGTGGGGACAGCTGGAAACACCATATATTTT,CASSVKVVGTAGNTIYF
NA,TRBV3-1/TRBV3-2,TRBD2,TRBJ2-7,TGTGCCAGCAGCCCGACGGGGGGGAGCTCCTACGAGCAGTACTTC,CASSPTGGSSYEQYF
NA,TRBV6-6,TRBD1,TRBJ1-5,TGTGCCAGCAGTTACAGACAGGGCGGCAATCAGCCCCAGCATTTT,CASSYRQGGNQPQHF
NA,TRBV7-4,NA,TRBJ1-6,TGTGCCAGCAGCTCCCGACGGTCTAGGAGCTCCTATAATTCACCCCTCCACTTT,CASSSRRSRSSYNSPLHF
few,TRBV28,NA,TRBJ1-1,TGTGCCAGCAGTTTAGGGACACAATTGAACACTGAAGCTTTCTTT,CASSLGTQLNTEAFF
NA,TRBV28,NA,TRBJ1-1,TGTGCCAGCAGATTTTCCCGGAACACTGAAGCTTTCTTT,CASRFSRNTEAFF
once,TRBV15,TRBD2,TRBJ2-1,TGTGCCACCAGCAGATTACTAGCGCCGAGCTCCTACAATGAGCAGTTCTTC,CATSRLLAPSSYNEQFF
NA,TRBV28,TRBD1,TRBJ2-7,TGTGCCAGCAGTTTATGGGCAGGGGGCGAGAACGAGCAGTACTTC,CASSLWAGGENEQYF
NA,TRBV7-7,NA,TRBJ2-5,TGTGCCAGCAGCCTCTACGTGGGGGGAACAGAGACCCAGTACTTC,CASSLYVGGTETQYF
NA,TRBV2,TRBD2,TRBJ2-3,TGTGCCAGCAGTAACCCTAGCGGGGGCGGCACAGATACGCAGTATTTT,CASSNPSGGGTDTQYF
NA,TRBV13,NA,TRBJ1-1,TGTGCCAGCAGCTTCGTAGCAGGGCCGAACACTGAAGCTTTCTTT,CASSFVAGPNTEAFF
NA,TRBV4-1,NA,TRBJ2-7,TGCGCCAGCAGCCCGAAAGAGGGGGTGACCTACGAGCAGTACTTC,CASSPKEGVTYEQYF
NA,TRBV19,NA,TRBJ2-1,TGTGCCAGTGCTGGGGGGGCGGAAAACAATGAGCAGTTCTTC,CASAGGAENNEQFF
NA,TRBV5-6,NA,TRBJ1-6,TGTGCCAGCAGCCGAGGGGGGGATAATTCACCCCTCCACTTT,CASSRGGDNSPLHF
NA,TRBV3-1/TRBV3-2,NA,TRBJ1-4,TGTGCCAGCAGCCAAGCCCACGGGAGGGAAAAACTGTTTTTT,CASSQAHGREKLFF
once,TRBV5-6,TRBD1,TRBJ1-4,TGTGCCAGCAGCATCCCGACAGGGGGCGATGAAAAACTGTTTTTT,CASSIPTGGDEKLFF
NA,TRBV2,NA,TRBJ2-7,TGTGCCAGCCGGGGATCTGGCGAGCAGTACTTC,CASRGSGEQYF
NA,TRBV28,NA,TRBJ2-1,TGTGCCAGCAGCCTCACTAGTCCCACCTACAATGAGCAGTTCTTC,CASSLTSPTYNEQFF
NA,TRBV5-5,NA,TRBJ2-2,TGTGCCAGCAGCTTGGCCATGACAAGCGGCGGGGAGCTGTTTTTT,CASSLAMTSGGELFF
once,TRBV7-2,TRBD1,TRBJ1-2,TGTGCCAGCAGCACCAGGGGGACTGGCTACACCTTC,CASSTRGTGYTF
NA,TRBV28,TRBD1,TRBJ1-4,TGTGCCAGCAATACAGGGGGAGAGGGTAGTGAAAAACTGTTTTTT,CASNTGGEGSEKLFF
few,TRBV24-1,NA,TRBJ2-5,TGTGCCACCAGTAGGGCACGGGGAGAGACCCAGTACTTC,CATSRARGETQYF
NA,TRBV10-1,TRBD1,TRBJ1-1,TGCGCCAGCCAGGACAGGCACGGGACTGAAGCTTTCTTT,CASQDRHGTEAFF
NA,TRBV6-1,NA,TRBJ1-3,TGTGCCAGCAGTGAATACGGCTCTGGAAACACCATATATTTT,CASSEYGSGNTIYF
few,TRBV14,TRBD1,TRBJ1-4,TGTGCCAGCAGCGTCGAGACAGGGCCGAATGAAAAACTGTTTTTT,CASSVETGPNEKLFF
NA,TRBV7-8,NA,TRBJ1-6,TGTGCCAGCAGCTCTACAGGGTCCTCAGATTCACCCCTCCACTTT,CASSSTGSSDSPLHF
NA,TRBV2,NA,TRBJ2-5,TGTGCCACTGGAGGTGAGACCCAGTACTTC,CATGGETQYF
NA,TRBV6-2/TRBV6-3,NA,TRBJ2-4,TGTGCCAGCAGTTGGACGGGGGGACAGGAATTAGCCAAAAACATTCAGTACTTC,CASSWTGGQELAKNIQYF
NA,TRBV28,TRBD1,TRBJ1-4,TGTGCCAGCAGTCTACAGGGGGGGGAGGGTTTTGAAAAACTGTTTTTT,CASSLQGGEGFEKLFF
NA,TRBV14,NA,TRBJ2-5,TGTGCCAGCAGCCAGCATAGGGGGGGAGAGACCCAGTACTTC,CASSQHRGGETQYF
NA,TRBV6-6,TRBD1,TRBJ1-5,TGTGCCAGCTCGGGACAGGGGAGGAATCAGCCCCAGCATTTT,CASSGQGRNQPQHF
NA,TRBV6-4,TRBD1,TRBJ1-1,TGTGCCAGCAGTGACTTCCGGGACAGGGAGCACACTGAAGCTTTCTTT,CASSDFRDREHTEAFF
NA,TRBV7-2,NA,TRBJ2-3,TGTGCCAGCAGCGCCGGGACTCCGGGAGATACGCAGTATTTT,CASSAGTPGDTQYF
once,TRBV7-9,TRBD2,TRBJ2-5,TGTGCCAGCAGCTTCCTAGCGGGGGTATTGGGGACCCAGTACTTC,CASSFLAGVLGTQYF